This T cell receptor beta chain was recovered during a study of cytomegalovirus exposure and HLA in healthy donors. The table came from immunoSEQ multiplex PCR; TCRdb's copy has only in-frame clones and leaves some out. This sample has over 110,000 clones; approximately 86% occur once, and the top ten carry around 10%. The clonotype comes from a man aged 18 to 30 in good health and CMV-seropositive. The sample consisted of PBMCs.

The CDR3 region has the DNA TGCGCCAGCAGCGGGGAGTGGCAGGGGGCTAACTATGGCTACACCTTC. Its protein product is CASSGEWQGANYGYTF. This rearrangement joins TRBV10-2 to TRBJ1-2; 7 bases align to TRBD1. The CDR3 covers 16 residues. V was clipped by 6 bases and J by 0 bases; unmatched bases: 10. Germline CDR1 and CDR2: WSHSY and SAAADI.